These 28 T cell receptor beta chains were all obtained from the same sample, sequenced in a study of cytomegalovirus exposure and HLA in healthy donors. The PCR made use of 60 Vbeta and 13 Jbeta primers. TCRdb's copy holds only in-frame clones and misses some; the assay was immunoSEQ multiplex PCR. The sample contains 99,000 or so clones, over 65% of which appear only once. Sequenced: PBMCs. Every receptor here comes from a middle-aged woman in good health and CMV-seronegative.

This clone turned up a few times. J is TRBJ1-1 and V is TRBV7-3; 8 nucleotides align to TRBD1. V shed 4 bases and J 1 base; nucleotides not matched to a gene: 11. CDR1 is SGHTA, CDR2 FQGTGA, per germline. This CDR3 is 17 amino acids long. The CDR3 region is CASSSHLDRERNTEAFF. The DNA for the CDR3 is TGTGCCAGCAGCTCCCACCTGGACAGGGAGAGGAACACTGAAGCTTTCTTT.

The CDR3, as DNA: TGTGCCAGTAGTCCAATGGCGGGTGGCACAGATACGCAGTATTTT. Translation gives CASSPMAGGTDTQYF. The rearrangement joins TRBV19 to TRBJ2-3; TRBD2 might be the D (5 bases). The CDR3 is 15 residues long. V was trimmed by 5 bases and J by 1 base, leaving 13 bases between them. The germline V gene has CDR1 LNHDA and CDR2 SQIVND (reference sequence).

V is TRBV5-8 and J is TRBJ1-5; tentative D call: TRBD1 (5 bases). The CDR3 length is 12 residues. V gave up 6 bases and J gave up 7 bases, with 11 bases separating them. Germline CDR1 is SGHTS and CDR2 is YDEGEE. The CDR3 DNA sequence: TGTGCCAGCATCCTCGGGGGACAGCCCCAGCATTTT. Translation: CASILGGQPQHF.

V and J are TRBV5-4 and TRBJ2-3, with 8 bases aligning to TRBD2. J lost 0 bases, V lost 1 base, and 1 base had no gene match. CDR1 and CDR2 (germline): SGHNT, YYREEE (reference sequence). The CDR3 loop spans 15 amino acids. CDR3 loop: CASSLSSGSTDTQYF. The CDR3 DNA sequence: TGTGCCAGCAGCTTGTCTAGCGGGAGCACAGATACGCAGTATTTT.

This clone was counted once. J is TRBJ2-3 and V is TRBV27, with D possibly being TRBD1 (6 bases). Germline-derived CDR1 and CDR2 are MNHEY and SMNVEV (reference sequence). CDR3 size: 15 residues. Deletions cut 8 bases from V and 6 bases from J, with 21 bases between. CDR3 in amino acids: CASRLSGGFGDTQYF. CDR3 coding DNA: TGTGCCAGCCGCCTATCTGGGGGCTTCGGGGATACGCAGTATTTT.

J is TRBJ1-6 and V is TRBV5-1, with D uncertain. V lost 1 base and J lost 10, with 9 bases in between. CDR1 is SGHRS and CDR2 is YFSETQ in the germline V gene. The CDR3 contains 13 residues. CDR3 sequence (DNA): TGCGCCAGCAGCTTGATGAGTGTCTCACCCCTCCACTTT. Amino acids: CASSLMSVSPLHF.

In nucleotides, the CDR3 is TGTGCCAGCAGTAGATTGGGACTAGCGGGAGGGAAAGGAGAGACCCAGTACTTC. Amino acid sequence: CASSRLGLAGGKGETQYF. The chain carries TRBV2 and TRBJ2-5, with 16 bases matching TRBD2. This CDR3 spans 18 amino acids. The ends lost 5 bases at V and 4 bases at J; junction bases unmatched: 10. The germline gives CDR1 SNHLY, CDR2 FYNNEI.

V and J are TRBV19 and TRBJ2-1, with a tentative D call TRBD2 (6 bases). CDR1 is LNHDA and CDR2 is SQIVND in the germline V gene (reference sequence). This CDR3 has 18 amino acids. Trimming stripped 4 bases from V and 4 bases from J, with 23 bases between. This CDR3 reads CASSTPLSRTSIYNEQFF. The CDR3 bases are TGTGCCAGTAGTACCCCCCTTTCCCGTACTAGCATTTACAATGAGCAGTTCTTC. The full variable domain, its missing parts supplied by reference TRBV19 and TRBJ2-1, is DGGITQSPKYLFRKEGQNVTLSCEQNLNHDAMYWYRQDPGQGLRLIYYSQIVNDFQKGDIAEGYSVSREKKESFPLTVTSAQKNPTAFYLCASSTPLSRTSIYNEQFFGPGTRLTVL.

The rearrangement links TRBV2 to TRBJ2-5; D might be TRBD1 (5 bases). V lost 5 bases and J 4 bases, leaving 11 bases between the germline ends. The CDR3 is 13 residues long. Germline V lookup: CDR1 SNHLY, CDR2 FYNNEI. The CDR3 is CASSRTTLETQYF. The CDR3 DNA reads TGTGCCAGCAGTCGGACAACCCTAGAGACCCAGTACTTC.

This chain joins TRBV9 and TRBJ1-1, with D maybe TRBD1 (5 bases). The length of the CDR3 is 14 residues. Looked up from germline, CDR1 is SGDLS and CDR2 is YYNGEE. Deletions cut 0 bases from V and 5 bases from J, with 11 bases between. CDR3 sequence: CASSVEGRVTEAFF. For the CDR3, the DNA is TGTGCCAGCAGCGTAGAGGGCAGGGTGACTGAAGCTTTCTTT.

This sequence joins TRBV13 and TRBJ2-1, with TRBD2 identical over 12 bases. CDR3 length: 17 residues. The germline CDR1 and CDR2 sequences are PRHDT and FYEKMQ (reference sequence). Losses at the gene ends were 4 bases for V and 7 bases for J; bases not matched to a gene: 11. The CDR3 region has the DNA TGTGCCAGCAGCTCACCGCTAGCGGGAGGGCCGGGGAATGAGCAGTTCTTC. This sequence encodes CASSSPLAGGPGNEQFF.

As for this clone: Without the conserved terminal phenylalanine or tryptophan, this CDR3 likely stems from a read error. This chain connects TRBV6-5 to TRBJ1-2; the D gene is possibly TRBD1 (5 bases). From germline, CDR1 is MNHEY and CDR2 SVGAGI. The CDR3 has 13 residues. Trimming removed 6 bases at V and 6 bases at J, with 14 bases between. The CDR3 coding sequence is TGTGCCAGCAGACTCCAGGGTCGAGATGGCTACACCCTC. Amino acid sequence: CASRLQGRDGYTL.

This clone was observed a single time. The genes are TRBV10-3 and TRBJ1-3; possibly TRBD1 for D (5 bases). CDR1 is ENHRY and CDR2 is SYGVKD in the germline V gene. V gave up 2 bases and J gave up 1 base, with 6 bases separating them. This CDR3 is built from 14 residues. This chain's CDR3 is CAISEAGSGNTIYF. As DNA, the CDR3 is TGTGCCATCAGTGAGGCAGGGTCTGGAAACACCATATATTTT.

The chain joins TRBV19 to TRBJ2-7; 7 bases align to TRBD1. J gave up 3 bases and V 5 bases, and 10 bases lay outside the gene matches. The CDR3 extends over 15 amino acids. Germline V CDR1 and CDR2: LNHDA, SQIVND (reference sequence). For the CDR3, the DNA is TGTGCCAGTAGTGCTCCGGGACAGAGCCTCTACGAGCAGTACTTC. Its translation is CASSAPGQSLYEQYF. The variable domain in full, with the rest retrieved from reference TRBV19 and TRBJ2-7, is DGGITQSPKYLFRKEGQNVTLSCEQNLNHDAMYWYRQDPGQGLRLIYYSQIVNDFQKGDIAEGYSVSREKKESFPLTVTSAQKNPTAFYLCASSAPGQSLYEQYFGPGTRLTVT.

V and J are TRBV2 and TRBJ2-5; tentatively, D is TRBD2 (5 bases). The V end was cut by 1 base, the J end by 7 bases, with 10 bases between. CDR1 is SNHLY, CDR2 FYNNEI, per germline. This CDR3 is 13 amino acids long. CDR3 DNA: TGTGCCAGCAGTGAAGTTGGACGGGGGACCCAGTACTTC. Amino acid sequence: CASSEVGRGTQYF.

For this clone: This sample includes further DNA sequences coding for the same CDR3. J is TRBJ2-7 and V is TRBV7-2, with TRBD2 identical over 8 bases. This CDR3 comprises 16 residues. Germline trimming cut 1 base from V and 2 bases from J; bases unmatched to any gene: 7. The germline V gene has CDR1 SGHTA and CDR2 FQGNSA. CDR3 loop: CASSLGLAGGPYEQYF. CDR3 in DNA: TGTGCCAGCAGCTTAGGCCTGGCGGGGGGCCCCTACGAGCAGTACTTC. Filled out from reference TRBV7-2 and TRBJ2-7, the complete variable domain reads GAGVSQSPSNKVTEKGKDVELRCDPISGHTALYWYRQSLGQGLEFLIYFQGNSAPDKSGLPSDRFSAERTGGSVSTLTIQRTQQEDSAVYLCASSLGLAGGPYEQYFGPGTRLTVT.

The chain combines TRBV5-1 with TRBJ2-7; no reliable D call. V shed 3 bases and J shed 1 base, with 2 bases lying between them. This CDR3 comprises 11 residues. Germline CDR1 and CDR2: SGHRS and YFSETQ. CDR3 nucleotide sequence: TGCGCCAGCAGCTCGTCCTACGAGCAGTACTTC. This codes for CASSSSYEQYF.

V usage is TRBV6-5 and J usage is TRBJ1-2; D is unresolved. The length of the CDR3 is 13 residues. Germline V gene sequence: CDR1 MNHEY, CDR2 SVGAGI. V lost 7 bases and J 6 bases, leaving 15 bases between the germline ends. Here the CDR3 DNA reads TGTGCCAGCAATACCGAGGGAGGGCATGGCTACACCTTC. This sequence encodes CASNTEGGHGYTF.

This chain uses TRBV11-3 with TRBJ2-3; D may be TRBD2 (5 bases). This CDR3 has 13 amino acids. V lost 8 bases and J 8 bases, leaving 17 bases between the germline ends. Germline V lookup: CDR1 SGHNT, CDR2 YENEEA. This CDR3 is CASGLTSQVTQYF. CDR3 nucleotides: TGTGCCAGCGGACTCACTTCGCAAGTTACGCAGTATTTT.

Points on this clone: Sequence at one end of the junction differs from germline and may be a read error. The V gene is TRBV5-4, the J gene TRBJ2-1; 7 bases align to TRBD2. Germline CDR1 and CDR2: SGHNT and YYREEE (reference sequence). The CDR3 sequence is 18 residues long. CDR3 sequence reads: CASSGGGWQPKIYNGQFF. CDR3 bases: TGTGCCAGCAGCGGGGGGGGTTGGCAGCCTAAAATCTACAATGGGCAGTTCTTC.

This clone was detected a few times. The chain employs TRBV28 and TRBJ2-3, with 7 bases matching TRBD1. From germline, CDR1 is MDHEN and CDR2 SYDVKM. J gave up 5 bases and V 8 bases, and 7 bases lay outside the gene matches. This CDR3 has 13 residues. CDR3: CASDEGAQDTQYF. In DNA form, the CDR3 reads TGTGCCAGCGATGAGGGGGCGCAAGATACGCAGTATTTT.

The chain uses TRBV30 and TRBJ2-1; 9 nucleotides match TRBD1. This CDR3 has 11 amino acids. Germline trimming cut 7 bases from V and 6 bases from J; bases unmatched to any gene: 1. CDR1 is GTSNPN, CDR2 SVGIG, per germline (reference sequence). DNA of the CDR3: TGTGCCTCGACAGGGGGCAATGAGCAGTTCTTC. As protein: CASTGGNEQFF. The variable domain in full, with the rest retrieved from reference TRBV30 and TRBJ2-1, is SQTIHQWPATLVQPVGSPLSLECTVEGTSNPNLYWYRQAAGRGLQLLFYSVGIGQISSEVPQNLSASRPQDRQFILSSKKLLLSDSGFYLCASTGGNEQFFGPGTRLTVL.

This chain links TRBV28 with TRBJ2-7, with TRBD2 as a possible D gene (6 bases). From germline, CDR1 is MDHEN and CDR2 SYDVKM. There are 14 residues in the CDR3. Between the trimmed V and J ends, which lost 8 bases and 1 base, there was a span of 15 bases. This CDR3 is CASPIAASSYEQYF. The CDR3 region has the DNA TGTGCCAGCCCAATAGCGGCCAGTTCCTACGAGCAGTACTTC. Complete variable domain (other parts from reference TRBV28 and TRBJ2-7): DVKVTQSSRYLVKRTGEKVFLECVQDMDHENMFWYRQDPGLGLRLIYFSYDVKMKEKGDIPEGYSVSREKKERFSLILESASTNQTSMYLCASPIAASSYEQYFGPGTRLTVT.

The J gene is TRBJ2-5, the V gene TRBV28; D remains unclear. Looked up from germline, CDR1 is MDHEN and CDR2 is SYDVKM. This CDR3 has 13 residues. The ends were cut back, 2 bases at V and 7 bases at J, with 11 bases in the middle. CDR3 bases: TGTGCCAGCAGTTTAGAGATAACAGCGACCCAGTACTTC. It encodes CASSLEITATQYF.

V is TRBV27 and J is TRBJ1-5; 7 bases align to TRBD1. Per the germline V gene, CDR1 is MNHEY and CDR2 is SMNVEV (reference sequence). This CDR3 is built from 16 residues. V lost 5 bases and J lost 1; bases outside the gene matches: 8. The CDR3 protein is CASSASGTVSNQPQHF. The CDR3 DNA reads as TGTGCCAGCAGTGCGTCCGGGACAGTGAGCAATCAGCCCCAGCATTTT.

The chain recombines TRBV5-6 with TRBJ2-3; the D gene is possibly TRBD2 (5 bases). The germline V gene has CDR1 SGHDT and CDR2 YYEEEE. CDR3 length: 15 amino acids. The V and J ends lost 4 bases and 1 base respectively, with 13 bases between them. The CDR3 nucleotides are TGTGCCAGCAGCGGGCGGCGAGCGGGCACAGATACGCAGTATTTT. This sequence encodes CASSGRRAGTDTQYF. The whole variable domain, remainder taken from reference TRBV5-6 and TRBJ2-3, is DAGVTQSPTHLIKTRGQQVTLRCSPKSGHDTVSWYQQALGQGPQFIFQYYEEEERQRGNFPDRFSGHQFPNYSSELNVNALLLGDSALYLCASSGRRAGTDTQYFGPGTRLTVL.

The J gene is TRBJ2-7, the V gene TRBV2; D might be TRBD2 (6 bases). There are 11 residues in the CDR3. Germline CDR1 is SNHLY and CDR2 is FYNNEI. Trimming pared 3 bases from V and 12 bases from J, leaving 12 bases between. CDR3 region: CASSDFEAGYF. CDR3 nucleotide sequence: TGTGCCAGCAGTGATTTCGAAGCGGGGTACTTC.

The chain combines TRBV27 with TRBJ1-5; 8 positions agree with TRBD1. CDR1 is MNHEY and CDR2 is SMNVEV in the germline V gene (reference sequence). The CDR3 has 16 residues. Trimming cost V 5 bases and J 11 bases; bases outside gene matches: 17. CDR3 protein: CASSVRTGRGLTAQHF. In nucleotides, the CDR3 is TGTGCCAGCAGTGTCCGGACAGGGAGGGGGTTGACGGCCCAGCATTTT.